A selection of T cell receptor beta chains follows, all from one sample in a study of regulatory T cells in long-lasting Graves disease. TCRdb recomputed calls from the multiplex PCR reads with MiXCR, one row per CDR3 protein. The sample includes approximately 470,000 distinct CDR3 sequences, more than 20% seen only once; the top ten take 7.8%. The sequencing here drew on peripheral blood mononuclear cells (PBMCs), taken when the disease was refractory, from a patient treated with antithyroid drugs. These receptors originate from a female donor with Graves disease. Each CDR3 is given with its conserved first and last residue. The D gene is left open where the match is weak. A row's size may be missing; if present it is once, few, many or a size class.

>TRBJ2-7|-|-|TRBV27
TGTGCCAGCAGTCTGCAGACGGACTACGAGCAGTACTTC
CASSLQTDYEQYF
>TRBJ2-2|-|-|TRBV24-1
TGTGCCACCAGTGCCCTTGGGGTTTACGGCGGGGAGCTGTTTTTT
CATSALGVYGGELFF
>TRBJ2-5|-|many|TRBV28
TGTGCCAGCAGCCCTATACCCGGCGAGACCCAGTACTTC
CASSPIPGETQYF
>TRBJ2-2|-|many|TRBV5-1
TGCGCCAGCAGCGCCGGACAGCGAAACACCGGGGAGCTGTTTTTT
CASSAGQRNTGELFF
>TRBJ2-5|-|many|TRBV11-2
TGTGCCAGCAGCCCCGCGAGGGGTGTCGAGACCCAGTACTTC
CASSPARGVETQYF
>TRBJ1-2|-|-|TRBV7-9
TGTGCCAGCAGCTTAGTCGGCAGGGAAGGCTCATATGGCTACACCTTC
CASSLVGREGSYGYTF
>TRBJ2-7|-|few|TRBV7-9
TGTGCCTGGGGTGGGCAGGGGATATCCTACGAGCAGTACTTC
CAWGGQGISYEQYF
>TRBJ2-7|-|many|TRBV11-2
TGTGCCAGCAGCTTAGGCCCGACCCTGGAGCAGTACTTC
CASSLGPTLEQYF
>TRBJ1-1|-|few|TRBV6-2/TRBV6-3
TGTGCCAGCAGTTACTCGATGGGGGGTACTGAAGCTTTCTTT
CASSYSMGGTEAFF
>TRBJ1-1|-|many|TRBV6-4
TGTGCCAGCAGTGACTCGTCTAGGGGCACTGAAGCTTTCTTT
CASSDSSRGTEAFF
>TRBJ1-2|-|many|TRBV28
TGTGCCAGCAGTCCCCGGGCGCAGACTAACTATGGCTACACCTTC
CASSPRAQTNYGYTF
>TRBJ1-2|-|many|TRBV27
TGTGCCAGCAGTTTAATGGGGGCCTGGAAGCCACATGGCTACACCTTC
CASSLMGAWKPHGYTF
>TRBJ2-1|TRBD1|-|TRBV6-2/TRBV6-3
TGTGCCAGCACGGACAGGCTTTGGGATGAGCAGTTCTTC
CASTDRLWDEQFF
>TRBJ2-5|-|many|TRBV29-1
TGCAGCGTTGTTTTAGACGGGGAGACCCAGTACTTC
CSVVLDGETQYF
>TRBJ2-7|TRBD2|many|TRBV7-3
TGTGCCAGCAGCCCCATGGGAGGGTCCTCCTACGAGCAGTACTTC
CASSPMGGSSYEQYF
>TRBJ2-7|-|-|TRBV7-9
TGTGCCAGCAGCTTAGGACAGCCTATCTTCTTC
CASSLGQPIFF
>TRBJ1-1|-|many|TRBV4-1
TGCGCCAGCAGCCAAGATTCAGGGTTGAGCGAAGCTTTCTTT
CASSQDSGLSEAFF
>TRBJ2-7|-|many|TRBV6-4
TGTGCCACCATAAAGAGAGCAGGCAACCCGTCCATCTACGAGCAGTACTTC
CATIKRAGNPSIYEQYF
>TRBJ2-7|-|many|TRBV20-1
TGCAGTGCCGAAGATATACGGGAGAACGAGCAGTACTTC
CSAEDIRENEQYF
>TRBJ2-7|-|few|TRBV7-2
TGTGCCAGCAGCCCGAGGGACTTACGCTCCTACGAGCAGTACTTC
CASSPRDLRSYEQYF
>TRBJ2-7|-|many|TRBV28
TGTGCCAGCAGTTTCATCTTCGGGCCAACCCTGTACGAGCAGTACTTC
CASSFIFGPTLYEQYF
>TRBJ2-7|TRBD1|many|TRBV27
TGTGCCAGCAGCTTAGGGGGACAGGGGGCGAGCGAGCAGTACTTC
CASSLGGQGASEQYF
>TRBJ1-2|TRBD1|many|TRBV6-1
TGTGCCAGCACCCCGTTCCGGACAGGGACTAACTATGGCTACACCTTC
CASTPFRTGTNYGYTF
>TRBJ2-2|-|-|TRBV29-1
TGCGGCGTCCTACCAGGAACAAACACCGGGGAGCTGTTTTTT
CGVLPGTNTGELFF
>TRBJ1-5|-|few|TRBV19
TGTGCCAGTAGTAATCCGGGACGGTACAATCAGCCCCAGCATTTT
CASSNPGRYNQPQHF
>TRBJ1-6|-|few|TRBV29-1
TGCAGCGTCCCCGGGACGGGCTCTAATTCACCCCTCCACTTT
CSVPGTGSNSPLHF
>TRBJ2-7|-|few|TRBV11-2
TGTGCCAGCAGCCTACCAGGGAACGAGCAGTACTTC
CASSLPGNEQYF
>TRBJ1-2|TRBD1|many|TRBV3-1
TGTGCCAGCAGCCCCCCGGGACAGGGTTTCTATGGCTACACCTTC
CASSPPGQGFYGYTF
>TRBJ2-2|TRBD1|-|TRBV7-3
TGTGCCAGCAGCTCGGGACAGATAAACACCGGGGAGCTGTTTTTT
CASSSGQINTGELFF
>TRBJ1-2|-|many|TRBV7-2
TGTGCCAGCAGCTTACAGCGCAGAGCTAACTATGGCTACACCTTC
CASSLQRRANYGYTF
>TRBJ2-7|-|-|TRBV20-1
TGCAGTGCTATAGACGACAGAGACTCCTACGAGCAGTACTTC
CSAIDDRDSYEQYF
>TRBJ1-2|TRBD1|-|TRBV6-2/TRBV6-3
TGTGCCAGCAGTGTCATTCGGACAGGCGGGGGTTCCTATGGCTACACCTTC
CASSVIRTGGGSYGYTF
>TRBJ2-1|TRBD2|-|TRBV7-2
TGTGCCAGCAGCCGGACTAGCGGGATCTACAATGAGCAGTTCTTC
CASSRTSGIYNEQFF
>TRBJ1-2|-|many|TRBV6-1
TGTGCCAGCAGGACCGGGACGAGCGTGGGGGGCTACACCTTC
CASRTGTSVGGYTF
>TRBJ1-4|TRBD1|many|TRBV12-3/TRBV12-4
TGTGCCAGTAATGACAGGGTCGGTGAAAAACTGTTTTTT
CASNDRVGEKLFF
>TRBJ1-2|TRBD1|many|TRBV12-5
TGTGCTAGTGGTTTGGTACTGGGAACAGGGGCCCGCGTCGACTATGGCTACACCTTC
CASGLVLGTGARVDYGYTF
>TRBJ2-7|TRBD1|many|TRBV28
TGTGCCAGCAGCCTACCCGGGACAGGGGCCTACGAGCAGTACTTC
CASSLPGTGAYEQYF
>TRBJ1-2|-|-|TRBV19
TGTGCCAGTAGTATGGCGACTAACTATGGCTACACCTTC
CASSMATNYGYTF
>TRBJ2-2|TRBD2|-|TRBV30
TGTGCCTGGAGTGCCCTAGCGGGAGGAGGCACCGGGGAGCTGTTTTTT
CAWSALAGGGTGELFF
>TRBJ1-5|-|-|TRBV7-2
TGTGCCAGCAGCTTAGTTGCTCAGCCCCAGCATTTT
CASSLVAQPQHF
>TRBJ2-5|TRBD2|few|TRBV9
TGTGCCAGCAGCGTCTTCGGACTAGGTAGCGCTGGAGAGACCCAGTACTTC
CASSVFGLGSAGETQYF
>TRBJ1-1|-|-|TRBV7-6
TGTGCCAGCAGCTTAGGGGAAGCGGGTGCTGAAGCTTCCTTT
CASSLGEAGAEASF
>TRBJ2-5|TRBD2|-|TRBV3-1
TGTGCCAGCAGGGCTAGCGGGATTAGAGAGACCCAGTACTTC
CASRASGIRETQYF
>TRBJ1-1|TRBD1|-|TRBV7-7
TGTGCTAGCAGCCCACTGACAGGGAAGGGCACTGAAGCTTTCTTT
CASSPLTGKGTEAFF
>TRBJ2-7|TRBD2|-|TRBV7-9
TGTGCCAGCAGCTTAGGAAAGCGGGAGCTCGACGAGCAGTACTTC
CASSLGKRELDEQYF
>TRBJ2-2|TRBD1|-|TRBV7-9
TGTGCCAGCAGCGAGACAGGGGCTGATATGAGCGGGGAGCTGTTTTTT
CASSETGADMSGELFF
>TRBJ2-2|-|once|TRBV7-9
TGTGCCAGCAGCTGGCCAGGGGTCGGGGAGCTGTTTTTT
CASSWPGVGELFF
>TRBJ1-6|-|-|TRBV12-3/TRBV12-4
TGTGCCAGCAGTTTGGGGGACGTAAATTCACCCCTCCACTTT
CASSLGDVNSPLHF
>TRBJ2-7|TRBD2|few|TRBV30
TGTGCCTGGAGTGGGGGGGGATCCGAGCAGTACTTC
CAWSGGGSEQYF
>TRBJ2-4|TRBD2|few|TRBV6-2/TRBV6-3
TGTGCCAGCAGTGAACTAGCGGGAGCCCCGGGGAACATTCAGTACTTC
CASSELAGAPGNIQYF
>TRBJ1-1|-|many|TRBV10-2
TGTGCCAGCAGTCCGAGGGACACTGAAGCTTTCTTT
CASSPRDTEAFF
>TRBJ2-7|-|few|TRBV19
TGTGCCAGTAGTATGGGTTTCCAGGGCCCATTCCCCTACGAGCAGTACTTC
CASSMGFQGPFPYEQYF
>TRBJ2-1|TRBD2|-|TRBV5-1
TGCGCCAGCAGCTTGGTCGTGACTAGCGGTAACAATGAGCAGTTCTTC
CASSLVVTSGNNEQFF
>TRBJ2-5|TRBD2|-|TRBV6-1
TGTGCCAGCAGCCTCAATATTTTCGGGACTAGACAAGAGACCCAGTACTTC
CASSLNIFGTRQETQYF
>TRBJ1-5|TRBD1|many|TRBV6-1
TGTGCCAGCAGTGAATACAGGGGGCTTCTTCAGCCCCAGCATTTT
CASSEYRGLLQPQHF